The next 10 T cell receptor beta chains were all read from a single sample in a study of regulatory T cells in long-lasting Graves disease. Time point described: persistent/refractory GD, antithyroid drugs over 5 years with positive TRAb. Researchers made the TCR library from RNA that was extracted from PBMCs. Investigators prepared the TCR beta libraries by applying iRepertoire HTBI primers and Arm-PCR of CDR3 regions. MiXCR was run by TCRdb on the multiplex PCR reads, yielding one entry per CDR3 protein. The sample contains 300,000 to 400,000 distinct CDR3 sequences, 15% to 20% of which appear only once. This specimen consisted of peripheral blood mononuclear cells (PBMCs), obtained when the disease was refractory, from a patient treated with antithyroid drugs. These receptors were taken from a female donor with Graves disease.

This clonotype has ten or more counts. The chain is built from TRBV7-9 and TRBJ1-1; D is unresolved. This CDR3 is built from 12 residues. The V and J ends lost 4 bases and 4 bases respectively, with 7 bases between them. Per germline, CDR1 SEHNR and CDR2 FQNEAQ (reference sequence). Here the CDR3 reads CASSWGGTEAFF. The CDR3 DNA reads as TGTGCCAGCAGCTGGGGAGGCACTGAAGCTTTCTTT.

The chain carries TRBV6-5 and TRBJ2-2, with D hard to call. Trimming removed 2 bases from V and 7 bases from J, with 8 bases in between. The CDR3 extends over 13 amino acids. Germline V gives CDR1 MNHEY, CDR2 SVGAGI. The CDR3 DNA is TGTGCCAGCAGTTACGGTTTCGGCGGGGAGCTGTTTTTT. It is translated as CASSYGFGGELFF.

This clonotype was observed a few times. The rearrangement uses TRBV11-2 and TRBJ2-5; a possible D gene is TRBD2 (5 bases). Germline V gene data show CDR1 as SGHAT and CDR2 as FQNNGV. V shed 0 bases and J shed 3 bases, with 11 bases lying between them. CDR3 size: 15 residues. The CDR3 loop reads CASSLDRTFEETQYF. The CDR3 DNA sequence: TGTGCCAGCAGCTTAGATCGGACTTTTGAAGAGACCCAGTACTTC.

The CDR3 nucleotides read TGTGCCACCAGTGAACCCGGGACAGGGGCTTTCTTT. Translated: CATSEPGTGAFF. V and J are TRBV24-1 and TRBJ1-1; 9 nucleotides agree with TRBD1. After removal of 4 bases from V and 11 bases from J, the junction contained 4 bases not matched to a gene. Germline V gene lookup returns CDR1 KGHDR and CDR2 SFDVKD. The CDR3 is 12 amino acids.

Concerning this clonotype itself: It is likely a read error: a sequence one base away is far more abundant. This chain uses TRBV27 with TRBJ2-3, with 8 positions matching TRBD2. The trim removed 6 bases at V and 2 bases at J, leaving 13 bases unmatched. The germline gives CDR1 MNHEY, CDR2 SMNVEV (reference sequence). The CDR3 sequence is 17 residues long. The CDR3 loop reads CASSQDGGASFTDTQYF. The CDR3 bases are TGTGCCAGCAGCCAAGACGGGGGGGCTAGTTTCACAGATACGCAGTATTTT.

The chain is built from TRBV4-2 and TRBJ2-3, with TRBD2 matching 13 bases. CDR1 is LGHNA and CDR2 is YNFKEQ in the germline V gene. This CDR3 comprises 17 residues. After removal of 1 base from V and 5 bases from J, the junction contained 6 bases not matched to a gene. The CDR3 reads CASSQVTSGGAGDTQYF. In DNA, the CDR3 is TGTGCCAGCAGCCAAGTTACTAGCGGGGGGGCAGGAGATACGCAGTATTTT.

The CDR3 DNA is TGTGCCACCAGCAGATATAGCGGGAGTTGGGCAGATACGCAGTATTTT. Residues: CATSRYSGSWADTQYF. This chain connects TRBV15 to TRBJ2-3; 9 bases align to TRBD2. The CDR3 spans 16 residues. CDR1 is LNHNV and CDR2 is YYDKDF in the germline V gene (reference sequence). Unmatched junction bases numbered 7, after V lost 2 bases and J lost 4 bases.

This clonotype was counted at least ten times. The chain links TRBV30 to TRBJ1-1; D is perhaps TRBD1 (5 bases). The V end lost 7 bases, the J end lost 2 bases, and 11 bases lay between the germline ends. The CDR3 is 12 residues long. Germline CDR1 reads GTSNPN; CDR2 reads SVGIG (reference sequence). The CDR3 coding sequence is TGTGCCTACTCGACAGTCAACACTGAAGCTTTCTTT. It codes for CAYSTVNTEAFF.

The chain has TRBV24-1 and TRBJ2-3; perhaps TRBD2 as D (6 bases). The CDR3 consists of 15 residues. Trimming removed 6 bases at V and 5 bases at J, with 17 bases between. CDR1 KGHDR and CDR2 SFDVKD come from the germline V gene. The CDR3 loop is CATSSPGRRGDTQYF. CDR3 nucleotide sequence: TGTGCCACCAGTTCTCCGGGACGGAGGGGAGATACGCAGTATTTT.

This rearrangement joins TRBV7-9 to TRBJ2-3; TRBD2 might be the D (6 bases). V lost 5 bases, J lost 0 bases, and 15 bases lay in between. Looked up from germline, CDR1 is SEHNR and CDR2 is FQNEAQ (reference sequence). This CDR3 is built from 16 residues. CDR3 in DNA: TGTGCCAGCAGCCCGCGGGGCGGGATTAGCACAGATACGCAGTATTTT. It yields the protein CASSPRGGISTDTQYF.